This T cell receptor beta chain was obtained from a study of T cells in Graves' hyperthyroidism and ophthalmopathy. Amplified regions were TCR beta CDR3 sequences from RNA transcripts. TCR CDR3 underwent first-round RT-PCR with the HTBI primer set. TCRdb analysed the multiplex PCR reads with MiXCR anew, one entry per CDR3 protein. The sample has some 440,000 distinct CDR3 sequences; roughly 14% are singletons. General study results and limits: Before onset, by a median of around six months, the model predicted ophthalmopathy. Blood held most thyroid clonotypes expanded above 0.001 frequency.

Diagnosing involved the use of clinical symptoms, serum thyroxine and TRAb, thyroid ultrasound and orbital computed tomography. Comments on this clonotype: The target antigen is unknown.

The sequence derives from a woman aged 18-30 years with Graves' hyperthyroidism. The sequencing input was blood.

CDR3 in DNA: TGTGCCAGCAGACTTACAGGGTTCTACGAGCAGTACTTC. It translates to CASRLTGFYEQYF. The chain combines TRBV6-2 or TRBV6-3 with TRBJ2-7; possible D gene TRBD1, 6 bases. This CDR3 spans 13 amino acids. From germline, CDR1 is MNHEY and CDR2 SVGEGT. Trimming removed 6 bases from V and 3 bases from J, with 12 bases in between.